This T cell receptor beta chain emerged from a study of T cell responses to AZD1222 COVID-19 vaccine. Germline CDR1 and CDR2: SGHVS and FQNEAQ. V was trimmed by 1 base and J by 5 bases, leaving 14 bases between them. This CDR3 contains 15 residues. Produced via immunoSEQ multiplex PCR; TCRdb's table is partial and in-frame only. This sample carries 150,000 or so clones, around nine tenths of them seen once, and the ten largest clones take 1.4%. The chain joins TRBV7-8 to TRBJ1-1; the D is unclear. The TCR was taken from an adult in good health. The sample in question was peripheral blood, obtained on day 0 of AZD1222 vaccination. The CDR3 nucleotides are TGTGCCAGCAGCTTAGATGTTCAGCCACGGACTGAAGCTTTCTTT. Residues: CASSLDVQPRTEAFF. Supplemented by reference TRBV7-8 and TRBJ1-1, the full variable domain reads GAGVSQSPRYKVAKRGQDVALRCDPISGHVSLFWYQQALGQGPEFLTYFQNEAQLDKSGLPSDRFFAERPEGSVSTLKIQRTQQEDSAVYLCASSLDVQPRTEAFFGQGTRLTVV.